The 7 T cell receptor beta chains presented below share a single source sample, sequenced in a study of T-cell memory formation after mild COVID-19. TCRdb analysed the 5' RACE reads with MiXCR anew, one entry per CDR3 protein. The sample records about 240,000 distinct CDR3 sequences, 8.5% to 9.5% being singletons. Sequencing was carried out using PBMCs or a T cell subset sorted from them (not recorded which). The receptors derive from a man between 18 and 29 years old who had mild COVID-19 (a few samples of this study predate the infection). Cell type and time point are not known.

This clonotype was counted at least ten times. The rearrangement joins TRBV7-2 to TRBJ2-7; TRBD1 matches 9 bases. CDR3 length: 15 residues. Trimming cost V 1 base and J 1 base; bases outside gene matches: 2. Germline CDR1 and CDR2: SGHTA and FQGNSA. In DNA, the CDR3 is TGTGCCAGCAGCTTAGGAGGGACAGGGTCCTACGAGCAGTACTTC. Translation gives CASSLGGTGSYEQYF. Filled out from reference TRBV7-2 and TRBJ2-7, the complete variable domain reads GAGVSQSPSNKVTEKGKDVELRCDPISGHTALYWYRQSLGQGLEFLIYFQGNSAPDKSGLPSDRFSAERTGGSVSTLTIQRTQQEDSAVYLCASSLGGTGSYEQYFGPGTRLTVT.

In this sample, this clonotype turned up a few times. V is TRBV12-3 or TRBV12-4 and J is TRBJ2-1, with D possibly TRBD1 on 6 matching bases. Deletions cut 6 bases from V and 7 bases from J, with 13 bases between. The CDR3 extends over 13 amino acids. CDR3 DNA sequence: TGTGCCAGCAGAAAACAGGGTCAGAATGAGCAGTTCTTC. This codes for CASRKQGQNEQFF.

This clonotype has just a few counts. V and J are TRBV5-4 and TRBJ2-1; no clear D. This CDR3 region has 14 residues. Germline lookup yields CDR1 SGHNT and CDR2 YYREEE (reference sequence). Trimming shortened V by 0 bases and J by 5 bases, and 9 bases separated the two germline ends. The DNA of the CDR3 is TGTGCCAGCAGCTTGGCCGAGAATCACAATGAGCAGTTCTTC. Its translation is CASSLAENHNEQFF.

Ten or more counts support this clonotype. Germline and junction disagree at one end, which may indicate a read error. The CDR3 sequence: CASSLGPVYNEQFF. The CDR3 DNA reads as TGTGCTAGCAGCTTAGGACCGGTTTACAATGAGCAGTTCTTC. The chain combines TRBV7-7 with TRBJ2-1; D is unresolved. This CDR3 region has 14 residues. CDR1 SSHAT and CDR2 FNYEAQ come from the germline V gene (reference sequence).

This clonotype was recorded a few times. This sequence joins TRBV7-2 and TRBJ2-1; perhaps TRBD2 as D (6 bases). Per germline, CDR1 SGHTA and CDR2 FQGNSA. The CDR3 runs 11 residues. Trimming stripped 5 bases from V and 13 bases from J, with 12 bases between. In DNA form, the CDR3 reads TGTGCCAGCAGCGCAGGGACTGCCCAGTTCTTC. It codes for CASSAGTAQFF.

The J gene is TRBJ1-1, the V gene TRBV5-1, with unresolved D. Trimming stripped 3 bases from V and 1 base from J, with 13 bases between. Germline V gives CDR1 SGHRS, CDR2 YFSETQ. The CDR3 contains 15 residues. CDR3 sequence: CASSYRSGGNTEAFF. The CDR3 nucleotides read TGCGCCAGCAGCTATCGCTCCGGAGGGAACACTGAAGCTTTCTTT. Supplemented by reference TRBV5-1 and TRBJ1-1, the full variable domain reads KAGVTQTPRYLIKTRGQQVTLSCSPISGHRSVSWYQQTPGQGLQFLFEYFSETQRNKGNFPGRFSGRQFSNSRSEMNVSTLELGDSALYLCASSYRSGGNTEAFFGQGTRLTVV.

This clonotype was detected a few times. The gene calls are TRBV18 and TRBJ2-1, with D possibly matching TRBD2 (6 bases). The V gene's germline CDR1 is KGHSH and CDR2 LQKENI. The CDR3 has 16 residues. V gave up 3 bases and J gave up 5 bases, with 17 bases separating them. The CDR3 loop is CASSPFARGNDNEQFF. The CDR3 region has the DNA TGTGCCAGCTCACCCTTTGCGCGGGGAAACGACAATGAGCAGTTCTTC.